The text below deals with one T cell receptor (beta chain). Original handling: Nucleated cell number was recorded as an estimate derived from reference gene primer amplification. Method: immunoSEQ multiplex PCR; TCRdb's copy keeps in-frame clones and lacks some. The V and J calls and clone size come from that table; D and trimming were worked out from the DNA. The sample has roughly 230,000 clones, 70% to 90% seen once; the top ten hold just over 6.5%. This CDR3 spans 15 amino acids. Germline trimming cut 1 base from V and 9 bases from J; bases unmatched to any gene: 6. CDR1 is LGHDT, CDR2 YNNKEL, per germline (reference sequence). The data are from a study of blood T cell repertoires in COVID-19. About the research overall: Material from acute and convalescent COVID-19 was sourced from the United States, Italy and Spain.

This chain connects TRBV3-1 (or the pseudogene TRBV3-2) to TRBJ2-1, with 10 bases that match TRBD2. This clonotype originated in a woman aged 45-65 years who had been exposed to COVID-19. Sequenced input: PBMCs or T cells enriched from blood (not recorded which). CDR3 in amino acids: CASSQGAGGLGEQFF. DNA of the CDR3: TGTGCCAGCAGCCAAGGAGCGGGGGGGCTTGGTGAGCAGTTCTTC.